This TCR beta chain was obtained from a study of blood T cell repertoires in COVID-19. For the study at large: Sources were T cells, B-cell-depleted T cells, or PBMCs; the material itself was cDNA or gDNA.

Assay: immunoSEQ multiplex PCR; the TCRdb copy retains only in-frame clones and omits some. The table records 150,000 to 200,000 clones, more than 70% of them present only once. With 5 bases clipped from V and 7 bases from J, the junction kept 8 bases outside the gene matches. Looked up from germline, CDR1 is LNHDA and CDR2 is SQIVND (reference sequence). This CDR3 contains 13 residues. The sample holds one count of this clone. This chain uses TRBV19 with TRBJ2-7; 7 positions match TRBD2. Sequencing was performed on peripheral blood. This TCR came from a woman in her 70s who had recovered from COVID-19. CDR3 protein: CASSSFRGGEQYF. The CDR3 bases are TGTGCCAGTAGTTCTTTCCGGGGAGGGGAGCAGTACTTC.